The 30 T cell receptor beta chains below all came from one sample that was sequenced in a study of T cell responses to AZD1222 COVID-19 vaccine. Measured with immunoSEQ multiplex PCR; TCRdb has only the in-frame clones, and not every one. Found here are under 100,000 clones, 70% to 90% of them singletons; the top ten hold over 2.5%. This specimen consisted of peripheral blood, obtained on day 0 of AZD1222 vaccination. These receptors came from an adult in good health.

Only a few counts were recorded for this clone. The chain combines TRBV6-5 with TRBJ2-5, with D possibly TRBD2 on 6 matching bases. Germline lookup yields CDR1 MNHEY and CDR2 SVGAGI. Deletions cut 8 bases from V and 7 bases from J, with 14 bases between. The CDR3 is made up of 12 amino acids. DNA of the CDR3: TGTGCCAGCGTGTGGGGGGTTGCGACCCAGTACTTC. This gives the protein CASVWGVATQYF.

The V call is TRBV6-2 or TRBV6-3, the J call TRBJ1-1; TRBD1 might be the D (5 bases). V lost 5 bases, J lost 3 bases, and 16 bases lay in between. CDR3 length: 15 amino acids. Germline V lookup: CDR1 MNHEY, CDR2 SVGEGT. CDR3 bases: TGTGCCAGCAGTCCCCACAGGATTGGTGACACTGAAGCTTTCTTT. It is translated as CASSPHRIGDTEAFF.

This clone was observed once. The chain's CDR3 is CASSQDHGTGGSEQYF. In nucleotides, the CDR3 is TGCGCCAGCAGCCAAGATCACGGGACAGGGGGCTCCGAGCAGTACTTC. The J gene is TRBJ2-7, the V gene TRBV4-3; 12 nucleotides align to TRBD1. The CDR3 extends over 16 amino acids. Germline V gene lookup returns CDR1 LGHNA and CDR2 YSLEER. The V segment lost 0 bases and the J segment 6 bases; nucleotides outside the gene matches: 6.

The CDR3 is CASGLARDRVLYGYTF. The CDR3, as DNA: TGTGCTAGTGGTTTAGCTCGGGACAGGGTCTTATATGGCTACACCTTC. The chain is built from TRBV12-5 and TRBJ1-2; 9 nucleotides agree with TRBD1. Germline V gene lookup returns CDR1 LGHNT and CDR2 FRNRAP. The CDR3 is made up of 16 amino acids. The trim removed 3 bases at V and 5 bases at J, leaving 10 bases unmatched.

The CDR3 is CASSLAGQGEGYTF. The CDR3 nucleotides read TGCGCCAGCAGCCTGGCCGGCCAGGGGGAAGGCTACACCTTC. V usage is TRBV5-1 and J usage is TRBJ1-2; TRBD1 agrees at 7 bases. V trimming: 4 bases; J trimming: 8 bases; junction bases outside the gene matches: 11. CDR3 length: 14 residues. Per germline, CDR1 SGHRS and CDR2 YFSETQ.

The V and J genes are TRBV9 and TRBJ2-5; D ambiguous. Trimming pared 3 bases from V and 5 bases from J, leaving 14 bases between. CDR3 size: 14 residues. Per germline, CDR1 SGDLS and CDR2 YYNGEE. The CDR3 nucleotides are TGTGCCAGCAGCGCCGAGGACGGGTGGGAGACCCAGTACTTC. It specifies CASSAEDGWETQYF.

The chain couples TRBV5-1 to TRBJ2-5; a possible D gene is TRBD1 (6 bases). V gave up 4 bases and J gave up 5 bases, with 15 bases separating them. This CDR3 is built from 14 residues. The germline CDR1 and CDR2 sequences are SGHRS and YFSETQ. The CDR3 DNA sequence: TGCGCCAGCAGCGGGGGACACCTGGGGGAGACCCAGTACTTC. This gives the protein CASSGGHLGETQYF.

The table lists this clone with a count of one. The chain links TRBV5-1 to TRBJ1-1; weak D call: TRBD1 (5 bases). Trimming left V 4 bases short and J 0 bases short, with 10 bases between. Germline V gene lookup returns CDR1 SGHRS and CDR2 YFSETQ. The CDR3 spans 14 residues. For the CDR3, the DNA is TGCGCCAGCAGCCCACCGACAGTGAACACTGAAGCTTTCTTT. This sequence encodes CASSPPTVNTEAFF.

This chain joins TRBV6-5 and TRBJ2-7, with 7 bases aligning to TRBD2. In germline, CDR1 is MNHEY, CDR2 SVGAGI. The length of the CDR3 is 16 residues. V was clipped by 0 bases and J by 2 bases; unmatched bases: 7. The CDR3 coding sequence is TGTGCCAGCAGTTACTCGGGTCCTAGCGGCGCCTACGAGCAGTACTTC. Encoded protein: CASSYSGPSGAYEQYF.

This clone has a single count. The chain carries TRBV11-3 and TRBJ2-5; TRBD2 matches 10 bases. The CDR3 runs to 18 residues. The V and J ends lost 2 bases and 2 bases, in that order; junction bases with no gene match: 11. Germline assignment: CDR1 SGHNT and CDR2 YENEEA. The DNA for the CDR3 is TGTGCCAGCAGCTTAAGTCTAGCGGGGGCGCGGAGGCAAGAGACCCAGTACTTC. Residues: CASSLSLAGARRQETQYF.

This chain connects TRBV27 to TRBJ1-5; D unresolved. This CDR3 comprises 15 residues. In germline, CDR1 is MNHEY, CDR2 SMNVEV (reference sequence). V gave up 2 bases and J gave up 2 bases, with 10 bases separating them. This CDR3 is CASSLMGVGNQPQHF. CDR3 DNA sequence: TGTGCCAGCAGTTTAATGGGAGTAGGCAATCAGCCCCAGCATTTT.

The V call is TRBV6-6, the J call TRBJ1-2; D is uncertain. Trimming shortened V by 4 bases and J by 4 bases, and 10 bases separated the two germline ends. The CDR3 is 13 residues long. Germline CDR1 MNHNY, CDR2 SVGAGI (reference sequence). The CDR3 nucleotides are TGTGCCAGCAGTTGGATGACTTCCTATGGCTACACCTTC. Residues: CASSWMTSYGYTF.

The rearrangement uses TRBV30 and TRBJ1-6; the D gene is possibly TRBD1 (6 bases). Trimming took 3 bases from V and 11 from J, leaving 11 bases between them. CDR1 and CDR2 from the germline V gene are GTSNPN and SVGIG (reference sequence). There are 12 residues in the CDR3. The CDR3 spells CAWSSGAPPLHF. The CDR3 DNA sequence: TGTGCCTGGAGCTCGGGGGCTCCACCCCTCCACTTT.

As regards this clone: Other DNA sequences in this specimen translate into the identical CDR3. The chain combines TRBV3-1 (or the pseudogene TRBV3-2) with TRBJ1-2; D remains ambiguous. Germline CDR1 reads LGHDT; CDR2 reads YNNKEL (reference sequence). There are 13 residues in the CDR3. V lost 0 bases to trimming and J lost 2 bases, with 4 bases between them. The CDR3 is CASSQDLNYGYTF. In nucleotides, the CDR3 is TGTGCCAGCAGCCAAGATCTCAACTATGGCTACACCTTC.

The chain carries TRBV11-2 and TRBJ1-2; a weak D match, TRBD1 (5 bases). V lost 4 bases to trimming and J lost 10 bases, with 13 bases between them. Germline loops: CDR1 SGHAT, CDR2 FQNNGV. There are 12 residues in the CDR3. CDR3 residues: CASSWEGSDYTF. CDR3 coding DNA: TGTGCCAGCAGCTGGGAGGGGAGTGACTACACCTTC.

The rearrangement uses TRBV3-1 (or the pseudogene TRBV3-2) and TRBJ1-1, with D perhaps matching TRBD1 (6 bases). This CDR3 region has 14 residues. V was trimmed by 0 bases and J by 7 bases, leaving 12 bases between them. Germline V gene data show CDR1 as LGHDT and CDR2 as YNNKEL (reference sequence). The CDR3 nucleotides are TGTGCCAGCAGCCAAGACCTCAGGGGATTTGAAGCTTTCTTT. It is translated as CASSQDLRGFEAFF.

The chain couples TRBV5-1 to TRBJ1-2, with D maybe TRBD1 (5 bases). V gave up 3 bases and J gave up 8 bases, with 5 bases separating them. The CDR3 is 10 amino acids. Germline V CDR1 and CDR2: SGHRS, YFSETQ. CDR3 region: CASSWGGYTF. The CDR3 DNA follows: TGCGCCAGCAGCTGGGGGGGCTACACCTTC.

The V gene is TRBV5-1, the J gene TRBJ2-1; TRBD1 is a possible D gene (5 bases). Trimming shortened V by 1 base and J by 3 bases, and 20 bases separated the two germline ends. This CDR3 comprises 18 residues. Germline-derived CDR1 and CDR2 are SGHRS and YFSETQ. The chain's CDR3 is CASSLRQGKGKVYNEQFF. The CDR3 DNA is TGCGCCAGCAGCTTGAGGCAGGGCAAAGGTAAGGTCTACAATGAGCAGTTCTTC.

The chain uses TRBV9 and TRBJ2-4; possibly TRBD2 for D (5 bases). Germline CDR1 is SGDLS and CDR2 is YYNGEE. The CDR3 extends over 15 amino acids. Trimming took 3 bases from V and 2 from J, leaving 12 bases between them. The chain's CDR3 is CASSDGRGTKNIQYF. CDR3 DNA sequence: TGTGCCAGCAGCGATGGACGGGGAACCAAAAACATTCAGTACTTC.

The chain uses TRBV5-5 and TRBJ1-2, with a tentative D call TRBD1 (6 bases). CDR3 size: 14 residues. The germline V gene has CDR1 SGHKS and CDR2 YYEKEE (reference sequence). Trimming cost V 0 bases and J 5 bases, with 11 bases left between them. The CDR3 DNA reads as TGTGCCAGCAGCTTGGAGACAGGACCATATGGCTACACCTTC. As protein: CASSLETGPYGYTF.

This sequence joins TRBV28 and TRBJ2-7; D ambiguous. Germline V lookup: CDR1 MDHEN, CDR2 SYDVKM. The V end was cut by 1 base, the J end by 2 bases, with 6 bases between. The CDR3 contains 13 residues. CDR3 amino acids: CASSLSPAYEQYF. The DNA for the CDR3 is TGTGCCAGCAGTTTATCGCCGGCCTACGAGCAGTACTTC.

This clone was counted between two and nine times. The rearrangement uses TRBV10-3 and TRBJ1-1, with 7 bases fitting TRBD1. The CDR3 covers 13 residues. V shed 2 bases and J 7 bases; nucleotides not matched to a gene: 4. The germline V gene encodes CDR1 ENHRY and CDR2 SYGVKD. CDR3 nucleotides: TGTGCCATCAGTGAGGAAGGGGACAGTGAAGCTTTCTTT. This encodes CAISEEGDSEAFF.

The V gene is TRBV5-4, the J gene TRBJ1-3; 8 nucleotides agree with TRBD1. Germline V gene sequence: CDR1 SGHNT, CDR2 YYREEE (reference sequence). The CDR3 covers 15 residues. J lost 4 bases, V lost 5 bases, and 8 bases had no gene match. Here the CDR3 reads CASSSTTGVGNTIYF. In DNA, the CDR3 is TGTGCCAGCAGTTCCACGACAGGGGTCGGAAACACCATATATTTT.

J is TRBJ2-7 and V is TRBV28; 7 nucleotides align to TRBD1. CDR3 length equals 15 residues. CDR1 MDHEN and CDR2 SYDVKM come from the germline V gene. J was trimmed by 3 bases and V by 7 bases; bases with no gene match: 12. CDR3 protein: CASTTGSPPHYEQYF. The CDR3 nucleotides read TGTGCCAGCACGACAGGGTCACCCCCCCACTACGAGCAGTACTTC.

The chain combines TRBV10-3 with TRBJ1-5; D gene unclear. In germline, CDR1 is ENHRY, CDR2 SYGVKD. Deletions cut 2 bases from V and 2 bases from J, with 7 bases between. This CDR3 is 14 amino acids long. CDR3 nucleotides: TGTGCCATCAGTGAGAGGGCTGGCAATCAGCCCCAGCATTTT. Amino acid sequence: CAISERAGNQPQHF.

The V and J genes are TRBV4-3 and TRBJ2-2; D not certain. Trimming stripped 0 bases from V and 5 bases from J, with 7 bases between. This CDR3 is built from 14 residues. Germline V lookup: CDR1 LGHNA, CDR2 YSLEER. The CDR3 DNA reads as TGCGCCAGCAGCCAAGAATTGAGGACCGGGGAGCTGTTTTTT. This gives the protein CASSQELRTGELFF.

A note on this clone: Other DNA sequences from this sample encode an identical CDR3 as well. V and J are TRBV9 and TRBJ1-4, with D tentatively TRBD1 (5 bases). This CDR3 has 14 amino acids. Germline V lookup: CDR1 SGDLS, CDR2 YYNGEE. The V end lost 2 bases, the J end lost 2 bases, and 7 bases lay between the germline ends. CDR3 in DNA: TGTGCCAGCAGCGTCGGGGGGACTAATGAAAAACTGTTTTTT. Translated: CASSVGGTNEKLFF.

V usage is TRBV7-2 and J usage is TRBJ2-5, with unresolved D. The CDR3 has 14 amino acids. Trimming left V 5 bases short and J 2 bases short, with 12 bases between. Per germline, CDR1 SGHTA and CDR2 FQGNSA. CDR3 in amino acids: CASSQGLSQETQYF. The CDR3 coding sequence is TGTGCCAGCAGCCAAGGTCTTAGTCAAGAGACCCAGTACTTC.

This sequence joins TRBV15 and TRBJ1-3; D call uncertain. The V and J ends lost 7 bases and 4 bases respectively, with 17 bases between them. Looked up from germline, CDR1 is LNHNV and CDR2 is YYDKDF (reference sequence). This CDR3 region has 15 residues. CDR3 sequence: CATTGRSVSGNTIYF. DNA for the CDR3: TGTGCCACCACCGGCCGGTCCGTATCCGGAAACACCATATATTTT.

This clone has more than one count but fewer than ten. The chain uses TRBV28 and TRBJ2-7; TRBD2 is a possible D gene (5 bases). V gave up 5 bases and J gave up 7 bases, with 15 bases separating them. Germline CDR1 reads MDHEN; CDR2 reads SYDVKM. The CDR3 is made up of 13 amino acids. The DNA for the CDR3 is TGTGCCAGCAGTAGGGCGGGTCGTTGGGAGCAGTACTTC. Amino acids: CASSRAGRWEQYF.